These 8 T cell receptor beta chains share one sample of origin, sequenced in a study of T cell repertoires in aging, cancer and after chemotherapy. The template was genomic DNA from peripheral blood, not RNA. Rearranged V-D-J TRB sequences were amplified with a mixed TRB-A/B primer pool. Using its own MiXCR run on the multiplex PCR reads, TCRdb lists one record per CDR3 protein. The table shows just under 5,000 distinct CDR3 sequences, with around 33% occurring only once. Source material: blood. The receptors were gathered from a human donor with a blood cancer. The donor label of this sample is uncertain.

The gene calls are TRBV6-6 and TRBJ2-7, with TRBD1 identical over 7 bases. V trimming: 5 bases; J trimming: 3 bases; junction bases outside the gene matches: 7. This CDR3 has 14 amino acids. The germline gives CDR1 MNHNY, CDR2 SVGAGI (reference sequence). Written as DNA, the CDR3 is TGTGCCAGCAGTGAGTTGAGACAGGGCTACGAGCAGTACTTC. Its translation: CASSELRQGYEQYF.

The genes are TRBV6-5 and TRBJ2-1; TRBD2 might be the D (5 bases). V lost 0 bases and J 6 bases, leaving 15 bases between the germline ends. The CDR3 runs 16 residues. CDR1 is MNHEY, CDR2 SVGAGI, per germline. The DNA for the CDR3 is TGTGCCAGCAGTTACTCGAAAATAGCGACGGGCAATGAGCAGTTCTTC. Translating gives CASSYSKIATGNEQFF.

The chain is built from TRBV24-1 and TRBJ1-3, with TRBD1 as a possible D gene (5 bases). V shed 2 bases and J shed 10 bases, with 14 bases lying between them. This CDR3 has 14 amino acids. Looked up from germline, CDR1 is KGHDR and CDR2 is SFDVKD. The CDR3 spells CATSDSGRGATIYF. The CDR3 nucleotides read TGTGCCACCAGTGATTCTGGACGAGGGGCGACCATATATTTT.

The V call is TRBV20-1, the J call TRBJ1-2; tentative D call: TRBD1 (5 bases). Germline V gene lookup returns CDR1 DFQATT and CDR2 SNEGSKA (reference sequence). The CDR3 has 15 amino acids. Trimming stripped 3 bases from V and 0 bases from J, with 14 bases between. In nucleotides, the CDR3 is TGCAGTGCTAGTCGTCCAGGGAAGGCTAACTATGGCTACACCTTC. Translation gives CSASRPGKANYGYTF.

This clonotype is medium-sized. The V call is TRBV4-3, the J call TRBJ1-6, with D maybe TRBD1 (6 bases). The germline V gene has CDR1 LGHNA and CDR2 YSLEER. CDR3 length equals 14 residues. Trimming took off 1 base at V and 9 bases at J, with 10 bases between the two ends. CDR3 region: CASSQAGAGSPLHF. CDR3 bases: TGCGCCAGCAGCCAAGCGGGGGCTGGTTCACCCCTCCACTTT.

Only a few counts were recorded for this clonotype. V and J are TRBV20-1 and TRBJ1-4; D unresolved. V shed 2 bases and J shed 5 bases, with 9 bases lying between them. Germline loops: CDR1 DFQATT, CDR2 SNEGSKA (reference sequence). There are 13 residues in the CDR3. CDR3 protein: CSARWSGNEKLFF. As DNA, the CDR3 is TGCAGTGCTAGATGGTCAGGCAATGAAAAACTGTTTTTT.

This clonotype was recorded a few times. The rearrangement joins TRBV13 to TRBJ2-7, with D possibly being TRBD1 or TRBD2 (5 bases each). V lost 5 bases and J lost 0, with 17 bases in between. The CDR3 sequence is 16 residues long. Germline CDR1 is PRHDT and CDR2 is FYEKMQ (reference sequence). CDR3 protein: CASSLSRGRSSYEQYF. In nucleotides, the CDR3 is TGTGCCAGCAGCCTCTCCCGGGGCAGGAGCTCCTACGAGCAGTACTTC.

Worth noting for this clonotype: At one end, the junction sequence differs from germline, possibly due to a read error. V usage is TRBV11-3 and J usage is TRBJ1-2; 7 bases are a match to TRBD1. CDR1 and CDR2 (germline): SGHNT, YENEEA. This CDR3 is 14 amino acids long. The CDR3, as DNA: TGTGCCAGCAGCCTAGACAGGGTTCTTGTTGGCTACACCTTC. This encodes CASSLDRVLVGYTF.